A selection of T cell receptor beta chains follows, all from one sample in a study of blood T cell repertoires in COVID-19. TCRdb's table, derived via immunoSEQ multiplex PCR, lists solely in-frame clones and lacks some. The sample yields about 160,000 clones, roughly 81% seen once. The sequenced sample consisted of peripheral blood. These receptor sequences come from a middle-aged man with acute or convalescent COVID-19. Each CDR3 is given with its conserved first and last residue. The order of the fields is D gene, V gene, J gene, clone size, CDR3 DNA, CDR3 protein. A D gene is named only where the DNA matches it firmly. A clone size is listed for some rows: how often the clone was seen (once, few, many), or a class if it is expanded.

D: TRBD1; V: TRBV9; J: TRBJ1-2; size: once; DNA: TGTGCCAGCAGCGTCGGGTGGGGACAGGGGAAGTATGGCTACACCTTC; CDR3: CASSVGWGQGKYGYTF
D: -; V: TRBV6-5; J: TRBJ1-2; size: -; DNA: TGTGCCAGCAGTTACTCGCCAGGGGATTATGGCTACACCTTC; CDR3: CASSYSPGDYGYTF
D: -; V: TRBV7-2; J: TRBJ1-5; size: -; DNA: TGTGCCAGCAGCGCCCTGGGCTTGAATGATCAGCCCCAGCATTTT; CDR3: CASSALGLNDQPQHF
D: -; V: TRBV9; J: TRBJ1-2; size: -; DNA: TGTGCCAGCAGCGCCGACAGTGGCTACTATGGCTACACCTTC; CDR3: CASSADSGYYGYTF
D: -; V: TRBV28; J: TRBJ1-5; size: -; DNA: TGTGCCAGCAGCGGGGGCAATCAGCCCCAGCATTTT; CDR3: CASSGGNQPQHF
D: TRBD2; V: TRBV30; J: TRBJ2-5; size: once; DNA: TGTGCCTGGACTAGCGGGGGGTCCCAAGAGACCCAGTACTTC; CDR3: CAWTSGGSQETQYF
D: TRBD1; V: TRBV3-1/TRBV3-2; J: TRBJ1-1; size: -; DNA: TGTGCCAGCAGCACCCGGGACAGGGAGACTTTCTTT; CDR3: CASSTRDRETFF
D: -; V: TRBV4-1; J: TRBJ2-7; size: -; DNA: TGCGCCAGCAGCCAAGGACAGTCCGCCTACGAGCAGTACTTC; CDR3: CASSQGQSAYEQYF
D: TRBD2; V: TRBV28; J: TRBJ2-3; size: -; DNA: TGTGCCAGCAGTCCAGGGACTAGCGGGGGGCGGGGGACGCAGTATTTT; CDR3: CASSPGTSGGRGTQYF
D: -; V: TRBV2; J: TRBJ1-3; size: few; DNA: TGTGCCAGCATCCTAGCCCTTGGAAACACCATATATTTT; CDR3: CASILALGNTIYF
D: -; V: TRBV7-3; J: TRBJ1-6; size: -; DNA: TGTGCCAGCAGCTTGGGGTGGGGAGATAATTCACCCCTCCACTTT; CDR3: CASSLGWGDNSPLHF
D: -; V: TRBV2; J: TRBJ2-4; size: once; DNA: TGTGCCAGCAGTGACCCCTTTAACATTCAGTACTTC; CDR3: CASSDPFNIQYF
D: -; V: TRBV27; J: TRBJ1-5; size: -; DNA: TGTGCCAGCAGTTCCATCGCAGGGGATCAGCCCCAGCATTTT; CDR3: CASSSIAGDQPQHF
D: TRBD1; V: TRBV6-2/TRBV6-3; J: TRBJ1-2; size: -; DNA: TGTGCCAGCAGTTTCGACAGGGGAGCTAACTATGGCTACACCTTC; CDR3: CASSFDRGANYGYTF
D: -; V: TRBV15; J: TRBJ2-7; size: -; DNA: TGTGCCACCAGCAGCAGGGGCGAGCAGTACTTC; CDR3: CATSSRGEQYF
D: -; V: TRBV27; J: TRBJ1-2; size: -; DNA: TGTGCCAGCAGGCCATGGGGAGGGGAGGATGGCTACACCTTC; CDR3: CASRPWGGEDGYTF
D: -; V: TRBV30; J: TRBJ2-1; size: -; DNA: TGTGCCTGGAGGGCGGGGGCCCTAAACAATGAGCAGTTCTTC; CDR3: CAWRAGALNNEQFF